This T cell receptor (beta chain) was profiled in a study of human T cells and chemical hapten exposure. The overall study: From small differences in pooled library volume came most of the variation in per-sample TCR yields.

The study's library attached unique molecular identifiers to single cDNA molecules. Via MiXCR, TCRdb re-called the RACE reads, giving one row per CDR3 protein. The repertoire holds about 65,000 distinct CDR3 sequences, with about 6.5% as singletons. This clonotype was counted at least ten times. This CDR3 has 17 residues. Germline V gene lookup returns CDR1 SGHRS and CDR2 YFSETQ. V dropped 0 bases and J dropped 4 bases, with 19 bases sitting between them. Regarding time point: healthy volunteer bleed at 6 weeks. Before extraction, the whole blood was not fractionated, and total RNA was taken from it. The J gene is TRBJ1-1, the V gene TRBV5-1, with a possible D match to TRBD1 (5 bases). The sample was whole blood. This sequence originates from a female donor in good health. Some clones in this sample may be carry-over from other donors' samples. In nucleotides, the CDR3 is TGCGCCAGCAGCTTGGAGGTGGGGCGCGGGTTGGGCACTGAAGCTTTCTTT. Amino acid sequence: CASSLEVGRGLGTEAFF.